This TCR beta chain comes out of a study of T cell responses to AZD1222 COVID-19 vaccine. On the study more broadly: Researchers grouped second doses given at about 4 or about 12 weeks into one pool. Study findings and constraints: The donor group comprised mostly white British people and more females; the analysis possibly underestimated clonal diversity. Reports indicate that nearly half of spike-specific TCRs are directed at unmutated variant regions. Repertoires were obtained only post-peak T cell response.

Repertoires were generated with immunoSEQ multiplex PCR, while TCRdb's copy carries only in-frame clones and drops some. Of about 150,000 clones detected, around 90% appear once; the ten largest clones hold 3% to 3.5%. Details on this clone: Its target is unknown.

This CDR3 spans 16 amino acids. Germline CDR1 reads KGHSH; CDR2 reads LQKENI. Trimming left V 5 bases short and J 3 bases short, with 19 bases between. The origin of this receptor is an adult in good health. This sample comprised peripheral blood, obtained on day 0 of AZD1222 vaccination. The chain uses TRBV18 and TRBJ1-1; maybe TRBD1 (6 bases). The CDR3, as DNA: TGTGCCAGCTCAACCTACAGGGCCCCTAGCGACACTGAAGCTTTCTTT. Protein product: CASSTYRAPSDTEAFF. Together with reference TRBV18 and TRBJ1-1, the CDR3 gives the full variable domain: NAGVMQNPRHLVRRRGQEARLRCSPMKGHSHVYWYRQLPEEGLKFMVYLQKENIIDESGMPKERFSAEFPKEGPSILRIQQVVRGDSAAYFCASSTYRAPSDTEAFFGQGTRLTVV.